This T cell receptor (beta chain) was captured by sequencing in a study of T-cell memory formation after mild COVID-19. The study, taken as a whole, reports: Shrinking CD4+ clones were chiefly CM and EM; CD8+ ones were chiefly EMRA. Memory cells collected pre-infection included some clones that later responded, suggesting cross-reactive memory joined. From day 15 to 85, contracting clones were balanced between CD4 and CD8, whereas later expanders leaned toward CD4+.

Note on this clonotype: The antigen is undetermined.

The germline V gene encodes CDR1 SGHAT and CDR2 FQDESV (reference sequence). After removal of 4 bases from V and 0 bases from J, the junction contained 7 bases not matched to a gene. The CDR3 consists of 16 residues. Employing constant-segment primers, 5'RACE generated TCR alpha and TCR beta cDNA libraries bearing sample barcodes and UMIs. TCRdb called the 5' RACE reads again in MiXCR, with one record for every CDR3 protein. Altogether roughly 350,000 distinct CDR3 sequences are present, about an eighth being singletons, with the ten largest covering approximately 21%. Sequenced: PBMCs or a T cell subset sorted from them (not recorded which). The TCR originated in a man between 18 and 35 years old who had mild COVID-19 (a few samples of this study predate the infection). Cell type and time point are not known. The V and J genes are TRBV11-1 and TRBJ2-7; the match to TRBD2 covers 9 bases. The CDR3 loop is CASSSTSGSYSYEQYV. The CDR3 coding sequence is TGTGCCAGCAGCTCCACTAGCGGGTCTTACTCCTACGAGCAGTACGTC.